These 26 T cell receptor beta chains were all obtained from the same sample, sequenced in a study of blood T cell repertoires in COVID-19. Method: immunoSEQ multiplex PCR; TCRdb's copy keeps in-frame clones and lacks some. The sample comprises tens of thousands of clones, around 67% of which are singletons, and roughly 18% rests with the top ten. Specimen: peripheral blood. The receptor set was obtained from a woman in her 50s with active or convalescent COVID-19.

The chain recombines TRBV30 with TRBJ2-5; possibly TRBD1 for D (5 bases). V lost 7 bases and J lost 2, with 11 bases in between. Germline loops: CDR1 GTSNPN, CDR2 SVGIG (reference sequence). The CDR3 is 12 residues long. CDR3 sequence (DNA): TGTGCCTCTCAGGGTCGGCAAGAGACCCAGTACTTC. It yields the protein CASQGRQETQYF. Supplemented by reference TRBV30 and TRBJ2-5, the full variable domain reads SQTIHQWPATLVQPVGSPLSLECTVEGTSNPNLYWYRQAAGRGLQLLFYSVGIGQISSEVPQNLSASRPQDRQFILSSKKLLLSDSGFYLCASQGRQETQYFGPGTRLLVL.

The rearrangement links TRBV7-9 to TRBJ2-7, with 9 bases lining up with TRBD2. Trimming at V came to 1 base and at J to 3 bases, leaving 4 bases not matched to a gene. CDR1 SEHNR and CDR2 FQNEAQ come from the germline V gene (reference sequence). There are 15 residues in the CDR3. CDR3 DNA sequence: TGTGCCAGCAGCTTAGGTTCTAGCGGGAACTACGAGCAGTACTTC. Translated: CASSLGSSGNYEQYF.

The chain joins TRBV6-1 to TRBJ2-3; perhaps TRBD1 as D (5 bases). V shed 1 base and J shed 0 bases, with 11 bases lying between them. The CDR3 loop spans 16 amino acids. CDR1 and CDR2 from the germline V gene are MNHNS and SASEGT. CDR3 coding DNA: TGTGCCAGCAGTGAAGGACAGACTCAGAGCACAGATACGCAGTATTTT. Translated, it gives CASSEGQTQSTDTQYF.

The CDR3 DNA follows: TGTGCCAGCAACAGGGACATAACCGGGGAGCTGTTTTTT. Its protein product is CASNRDITGELFF. This chain links TRBV12-3 or TRBV12-4 with TRBJ2-2; D perhaps matches TRBD1 (6 bases). Between the trimmed V and J ends, which lost 7 bases and 5 bases, there was a span of 11 bases. There are 13 residues in the CDR3.

V is TRBV29-1 and J is TRBJ2-1; 11 nucleotides align to TRBD1. The V gene's germline CDR1 is SQVTM and CDR2 ANQGSEA. J gave up 7 bases and V 5 bases, and 7 bases lay outside the gene matches. The CDR3 totals 14 residues. The CDR3 is CSVKGGQGGNEQFF. In DNA, the CDR3 is TGCAGCGTTAAAGGGGGACAGGGGGGGAATGAGCAGTTCTTC.

This clone came up a few times. The J gene is TRBJ2-6, the V gene TRBV30; 10 bases agree with TRBD1. This CDR3 comprises 17 residues. The V gene's germline CDR1 is GTSNPN and CDR2 SVGIG (reference sequence). After removal of 2 bases from V and 2 bases from J, the junction contained 6 bases not matched to a gene. The CDR3: CAWSRGQGSTGANVLTF. Here the CDR3 DNA reads TGTGCCTGGAGTAGGGGACAGGGGTCGACTGGGGCCAACGTCCTGACTTTC.

The chain uses TRBV11-3 and TRBJ2-7; 11 bases fit TRBD1. The CDR3 runs 13 residues. Germline values: CDR1 SGHNT, CDR2 YENEEA. Germline trimming cut 3 bases from V and 6 bases from J; bases unmatched to any gene: 1. The DNA of the CDR3 is TGTGCCAGCAGCTTGGACAGGGGGCGCGAGCAGTACTTC. Encoded protein: CASSLDRGREQYF.

The rearrangement joins TRBV6-1 to TRBJ1-1, with D unclear. The CDR3 totals 14 residues. Between the trimmed V and J ends, which lost 2 bases and 6 bases, there was a span of 13 bases. Germline assignment: CDR1 MNHNS and CDR2 SASEGT. This CDR3 reads CASSEPRLWAEAFF. CDR3 bases: TGTGCCAGCAGTGAACCCAGGCTTTGGGCTGAAGCTTTCTTT.

This clone was counted a few times. The chain recombines TRBV5-1 with TRBJ2-5; possible D gene TRBD1, 5 bases. The V gene's germline CDR1 is SGHRS and CDR2 YFSETQ. V lost 2 bases, J lost 5 bases, and 19 bases lay in between. CDR3 length equals 16 residues. The CDR3 region has the DNA TGCGCCAGCAGCTTCACACTTTCGACAGCCCGGGAGACCCAGTACTTC. Its translation is CASSFTLSTARETQYF.

The count of this clone is one. V usage is TRBV7-9 and J usage is TRBJ2-5, with 11 bases matching TRBD1. Germline trimming cut 6 bases from V and 5 bases from J; bases unmatched to any gene: 11. Germline CDR1 SEHNR, CDR2 FQNEAQ (reference sequence). The CDR3 is 16 residues long. The CDR3 loop is CASRPPGQGAMETQYF. CDR3 nucleotides: TGTGCCAGCAGACCCCCCGGACAGGGGGCGATGGAGACCCAGTACTTC.

The genes are TRBV29-1 and TRBJ2-3; TRBD2 might be the D (6 bases). The germline CDR1 and CDR2 sequences are SQVTM and ANQGSEA. The CDR3 totals 13 residues. Deletions cut 6 bases from V and 6 bases from J, with 16 bases between. The CDR3 DNA follows: TGCAGCGTGCGGGACTCCCTTAGGGATACGCAGTATTTT. This sequence encodes CSVRDSLRDTQYF.

The chain uses TRBV2 and TRBJ2-3, with D possibly matching TRBD1 (6 bases). CDR1 and CDR2 from the germline V gene are SNHLY and FYNNEI. This CDR3 is 15 amino acids long. V dropped 3 bases and J dropped 3 bases, with 13 bases sitting between them. The CDR3 reads CASSDPGAATDTQYF. The DNA of the CDR3 is TGTGCCAGCAGTGACCCAGGGGCTGCGACAGATACGCAGTATTTT.

The chain has TRBV7-9 and TRBJ1-3, with 10 nucleotides matching TRBD1. Germline values: CDR1 SEHNR, CDR2 FQNEAQ (reference sequence). The V gene end was trimmed by 4 bases and the J gene end by 3 bases; junction bases not matched to a gene: 9. This CDR3 spans 17 amino acids. CDR3 DNA sequence: TGTGCCAGCAGCTCTATCCTGACAGGGGGCGGTGGAAACACCATATATTTT. This encodes CASSSILTGGGGNTIYF.

The genes are TRBV19 and TRBJ2-5, with 12 bases aligning to TRBD2. This CDR3 region has 15 residues. The junction had 4 bases not matched to a gene; V was cut back by 3 bases and J by 5 bases. CDR1 LNHDA and CDR2 SQIVND come from the germline V gene (reference sequence). CDR3 amino acids: CASSISSGRAETQYF. The CDR3 bases are TGTGCCAGTAGTATCTCTAGCGGGAGGGCGGAGACCCAGTACTTC.

The chain carries TRBV11-2 and TRBJ2-1; a weak D match, TRBD2 (5 bases). The length of the CDR3 is 15 residues. Germline V lookup: CDR1 SGHAT, CDR2 FQNNGV. The V gene lost 2 bases and the J gene lost 10 bases, with 18 bases spanning the gap. The CDR3 region has the DNA TGTGCCAGCAGCTTAATTCGTACGCGGGCGCGGGAGCAGTTCTTC. Encoded protein: CASSLIRTRAREQFF.

The chain links TRBV30 to TRBJ2-1, with a possible D match to TRBD2 (6 bases). Germline values: CDR1 GTSNPN, CDR2 SVGIG (reference sequence). The V and J ends lost 5 bases and 0 bases respectively, with 8 bases between them. The CDR3 sequence is 13 residues long. CDR3 sequence: CAWGGGSYNEQFF. CDR3 nucleotides: TGTGCCTGGGGGGGAGGCTCCTACAATGAGCAGTTCTTC.

Of note for this clone: The same CDR3 arises from other DNA sequences in this sample as well. The chain couples TRBV20-1 to TRBJ2-3; D call uncertain. Germline CDR1 and CDR2: DFQATT and SNEGSKA (reference sequence). This CDR3 contains 11 residues. The ends were cut back, 4 bases at V and 0 bases at J, with 2 bases in the middle. The CDR3 here is CSATSTDTQYF. The CDR3 DNA is TGCAGTGCTACTAGCACAGATACGCAGTATTTT.

In this sample, this clone turned up a few times. This chain links TRBV30 with TRBJ1-1, with a tentative D call TRBD1 (6 bases). This CDR3 comprises 17 residues. V lost 0 bases, J lost 4 bases, and 21 bases lay in between. Looked up from germline, CDR1 is GTSNPN and CDR2 is SVGIG (reference sequence). In DNA, the CDR3 is TGTGCCTGGAGTGTAGGGCTCAAACAGGGAATGGCCACTGAAGCTTTCTTT. It is translated as CAWSVGLKQGMATEAFF. Together with reference TRBV30 and TRBJ1-1, the CDR3 gives the full variable domain: SQTIHQWPATLVQPVGSPLSLECTVEGTSNPNLYWYRQAAGRGLQLLFYSVGIGQISSEVPQNLSASRPQDRQFILSSKKLLLSDSGFYLCAWSVGLKQGMATEAFFGQGTRLTVV.

This clone was counted only a few times. The gene calls are TRBV5-1 and TRBJ2-1; D is possibly TRBD1 (6 bases). V was pared by 7 bases and J by 6 bases, with 14 bases between. The CDR3 contains 13 residues. Germline V gene lookup returns CDR1 SGHRS and CDR2 YFSETQ. CDR3 in DNA: TGCGCCAGCGCCGAGGACAGCCTCAATGAGCAGTTCTTC. This encodes CASAEDSLNEQFF.

This clone showed up just a few times. The sample carries other DNA sequences with the same CDR3. The chain recombines TRBV6-1 with TRBJ1-1; D remains unclear. From germline, CDR1 is MNHNS and CDR2 SASEGT. The CDR3 has 14 residues. The V and J ends lost 1 base and 0 bases respectively, with 6 bases between them. CDR3 nucleotides: TGTGCCAGCAGTGAAGGAGGTTTGAACACTGAAGCTTTCTTT. Its translation: CASSEGGLNTEAFF.

The V gene is TRBV18, the J gene TRBJ1-5, with TRBD1 identical over 10 bases. V shed 3 bases, J shed 7 bases, and the junction held 6 bases outside the gene matches. Germline CDR1 reads KGHSH; CDR2 reads LQKENI. The CDR3 is made up of 15 amino acids. CDR3 in DNA: TGTGCCAGCTCACCCGGGACAGGGGCCGGGCAGCCCCAGCATTTT. It yields the protein CASSPGTGAGQPQHF.

This chain links TRBV12-3 or TRBV12-4 with TRBJ2-1; no firm D call. The CDR3 sequence is 13 residues long. Trimming removed 6 bases at V and 7 bases at J, with 13 bases between. The CDR3 sequence is CASSPAATNEQFF. CDR3 nucleotides: TGTGCCAGCAGCCCCGCGGCAACAAATGAGCAGTTCTTC.

V gene TRBV30 combines with J gene TRBJ2-2; TRBD2 matches 7 bases. J gave up 4 bases and V 5 bases, and 4 bases lay outside the gene matches. The CDR3 extends over 13 amino acids. Looked up from germline, CDR1 is GTSNPN and CDR2 is SVGIG (reference sequence). CDR3 bases: TGTGCCTGGGGGGGACTAACCACCGGGGAGCTGTTTTTT. Translation gives CAWGGLTTGELFF. Using reference TRBV30 and TRBJ2-2 for the parts outside the CDR3, the full variable domain is SQTIHQWPATLVQPVGSPLSLECTVEGTSNPNLYWYRQAAGRGLQLLFYSVGIGQISSEVPQNLSASRPQDRQFILSSKKLLLSDSGFYLCAWGGLTTGELFFGEGSRLTVL.

This rearrangement joins TRBV6-2 or TRBV6-3 to TRBJ2-1; unclear D gene. This CDR3 contains 12 residues. Germline CDR1 reads MNHEY; CDR2 reads SVGEGT. The V gene lost 2 bases and the J gene lost 6 bases, with 5 bases spanning the gap. Here the CDR3 reads CASSYPINEQFF. CDR3 nucleotides: TGTGCCAGCAGTTACCCAATCAATGAGCAGTTCTTC.

The chain's CDR3 is CASGGAWETQYF. CDR3 nucleotide sequence: TGTGCCAGCGGGGGGGCGTGGGAGACCCAGTACTTC. The chain uses TRBV25-1 and TRBJ2-5, with a tentative D call TRBD2 (7 bases). The germline V and J ends were trimmed by 8 bases and 5 bases, with 12 bases remaining between them. Germline loops: CDR1 MGHDK, CDR2 SYGVNS. The CDR3 has 12 residues.

The genes are TRBV4-2 and TRBJ2-7; D gene ambiguous. This CDR3 contains 15 residues. V lost 4 bases to trimming and J lost 3 bases, with 16 bases between them. Per the germline V gene, CDR1 is LGHNA and CDR2 is YNFKEQ. The CDR3 loop reads CASSPDPIKNYEQYF. CDR3 coding DNA: TGTGCCAGCAGCCCAGACCCTATTAAAAACTACGAGCAGTACTTC.